This T cell receptor (beta chain) was captured in a study of shared clonotypes between healthy human individuals. The method was immunoSEQ multiplex PCR; TCRdb's version includes in-frame clones alone and lacks a portion of them. The sample includes millions of clones, roughly 95% seen only once; the top ten take under 0.15%. The CDR3 has 12 residues. With 1 base removed from V and 6 bases from J, the gap between germline ends came to 5 bases. From germline, CDR1 is SEHNR and CDR2 FQNEAQ (reference sequence). As to this clone: Its antigen is still unknown. Other DNA variants within this sample encode the same CDR3.

Study-wide results and limits: Clonotype sharing among donors was thought likely to change with sequencing depth. Only a few donors were included, so the genetic and exposure-history diversity represented was limited. Roughly 4.7% was the fraction of naive CD4 clonotypes found shared across a few donors.

V usage is TRBV7-9 and J usage is TRBJ2-3; D unresolved. Specimen: naive CD4+ T cells sorted from blood. As to subset: CD45RA+ positively selected. This receptor was identified in a man between 18 and 29 years old in good health. The chain's CDR3 is CASSLVGDTQYF. The CDR3 coding sequence is TGTGCCAGCAGCTTAGTTGGGGATACGCAGTATTTT. Variable domain in full (rest from reference TRBV7-9 and TRBJ2-3): DTGVSQNPRHKITKRGQNVTFRCDPISEHNRLYWYRQTLGQGPEFLTYFQNEAQLEKSRLLSDRFSAERPKGSFSTLEIQRTEQGDSAMYLCASSLVGDTQYFGPGTRLTVL.